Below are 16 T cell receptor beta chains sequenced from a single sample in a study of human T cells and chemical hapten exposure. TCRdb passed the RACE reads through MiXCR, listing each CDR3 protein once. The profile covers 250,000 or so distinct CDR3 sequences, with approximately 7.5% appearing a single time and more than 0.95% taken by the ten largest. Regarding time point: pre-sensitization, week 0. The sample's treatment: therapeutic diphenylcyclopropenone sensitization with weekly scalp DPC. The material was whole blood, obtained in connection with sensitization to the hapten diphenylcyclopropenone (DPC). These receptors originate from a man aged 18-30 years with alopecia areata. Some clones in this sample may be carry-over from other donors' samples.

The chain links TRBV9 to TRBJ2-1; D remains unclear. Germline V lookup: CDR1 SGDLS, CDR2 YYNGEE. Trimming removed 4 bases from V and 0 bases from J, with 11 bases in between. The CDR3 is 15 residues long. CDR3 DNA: TGTGCCAGCAGCCCCCGGCAGAGCTCCTACAATGAGCAGTTCTTC. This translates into CASSPRQSSYNEQFF.

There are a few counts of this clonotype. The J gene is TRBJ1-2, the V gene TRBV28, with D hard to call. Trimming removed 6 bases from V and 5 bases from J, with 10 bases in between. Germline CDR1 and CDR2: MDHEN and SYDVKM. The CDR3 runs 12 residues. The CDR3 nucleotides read TGTGCCAGCAGCCCTACATTTTATGGCTACACCTTC. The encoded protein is CASSPTFYGYTF.

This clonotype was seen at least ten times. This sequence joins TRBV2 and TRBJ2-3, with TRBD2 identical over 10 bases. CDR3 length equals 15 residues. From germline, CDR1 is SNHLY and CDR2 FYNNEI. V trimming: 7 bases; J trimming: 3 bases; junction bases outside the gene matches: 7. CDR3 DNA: TGTGCCAGCACTCAGAGCGGGGGGGCGACAGATACGCAGTATTTT. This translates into CASTQSGGATDTQYF. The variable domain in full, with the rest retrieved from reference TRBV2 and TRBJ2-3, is EPEVTQTPSHQVTQMGQEVILRCVPISNHLYFYWYRQILGQKVEFLVSFYNNEISEKSEIFDDQFSVERPDGSNFTLKIRSTKLEDSAMYFCASTQSGGATDTQYFGPGTRLTVL.

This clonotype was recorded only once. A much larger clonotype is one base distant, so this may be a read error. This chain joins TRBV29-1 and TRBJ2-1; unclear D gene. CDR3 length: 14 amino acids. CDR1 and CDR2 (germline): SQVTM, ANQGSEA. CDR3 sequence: CSVDGIRSINQQFF. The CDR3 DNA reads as TGCAGCGTTGATGGGATCCGAAGCATCAATCAGCAGTTCTTC.

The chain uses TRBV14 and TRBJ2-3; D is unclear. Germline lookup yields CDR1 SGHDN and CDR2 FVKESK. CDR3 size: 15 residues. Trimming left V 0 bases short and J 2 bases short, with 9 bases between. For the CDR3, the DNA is TGTGCCAGCAGCCAAGATAGTCTACTCACAGATACGCAGTATTTT. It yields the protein CASSQDSLLTDTQYF.

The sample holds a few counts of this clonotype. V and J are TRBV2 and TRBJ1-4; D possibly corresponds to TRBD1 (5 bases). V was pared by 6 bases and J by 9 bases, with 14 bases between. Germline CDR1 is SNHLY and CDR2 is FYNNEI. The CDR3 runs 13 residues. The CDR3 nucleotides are TGTGCCAGCAGAAGGGACGGGGGAAAAAAACTGTTTTTT. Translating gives CASRRDGGKKLFF.

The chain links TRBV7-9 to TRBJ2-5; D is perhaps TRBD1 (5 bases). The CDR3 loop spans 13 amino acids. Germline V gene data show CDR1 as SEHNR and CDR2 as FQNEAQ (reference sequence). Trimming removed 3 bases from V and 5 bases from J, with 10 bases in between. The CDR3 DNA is TGTGCCAGCAGCTTTAGGGGATCGGAGACCCAGTACTTC. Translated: CASSFRGSETQYF.

CDR3 amino acids: CASGLARVGRDTQYF. The CDR3 DNA sequence: TGTGCTAGTGGTTTGGCACGGGTCGGGAGGGATACGCAGTATTTT. The rearrangement links TRBV12-5 to TRBJ2-3; 7 nucleotides align to TRBD2. Germline V lookup: CDR1 LGHNT, CDR2 FRNRAP. The J segment lost 6 bases and the V segment lost 1 base, leaving 7 bases of the junction unmatched. The CDR3 extends over 15 amino acids.

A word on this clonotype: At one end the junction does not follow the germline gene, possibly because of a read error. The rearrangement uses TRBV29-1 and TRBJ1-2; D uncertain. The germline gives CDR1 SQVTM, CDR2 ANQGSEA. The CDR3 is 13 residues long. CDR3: CSVLEPGFYDYTF. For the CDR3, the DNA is TGCAGCGTCCTAGAGCCGGGCTTCTATGACTACACCTTC.

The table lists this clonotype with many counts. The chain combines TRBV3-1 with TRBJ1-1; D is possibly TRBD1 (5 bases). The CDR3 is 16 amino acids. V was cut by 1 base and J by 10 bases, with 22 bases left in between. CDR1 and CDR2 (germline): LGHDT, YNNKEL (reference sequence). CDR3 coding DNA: TGTGCCAGCAGCCAAGGTGTCGGCTCGGGTCTGGGGACAGCTTTCTTT. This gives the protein CASSQGVGSGLGTAFF.

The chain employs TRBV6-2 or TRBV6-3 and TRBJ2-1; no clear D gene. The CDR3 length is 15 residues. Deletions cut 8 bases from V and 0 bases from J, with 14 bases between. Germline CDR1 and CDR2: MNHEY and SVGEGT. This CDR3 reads CASGPNSISYNEQFF. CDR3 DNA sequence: TGTGCCAGCGGACCGAATTCCATCTCCTACAATGAGCAGTTCTTC.

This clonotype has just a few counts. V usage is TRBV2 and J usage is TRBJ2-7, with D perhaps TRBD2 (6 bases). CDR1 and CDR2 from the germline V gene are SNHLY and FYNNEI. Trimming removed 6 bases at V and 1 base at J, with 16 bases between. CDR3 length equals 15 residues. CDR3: CASRGRGAGSYEQYV. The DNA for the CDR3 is TGTGCCAGCAGGGGACGCGGGGCTGGGTCCTACGAGCAGTACGTC.

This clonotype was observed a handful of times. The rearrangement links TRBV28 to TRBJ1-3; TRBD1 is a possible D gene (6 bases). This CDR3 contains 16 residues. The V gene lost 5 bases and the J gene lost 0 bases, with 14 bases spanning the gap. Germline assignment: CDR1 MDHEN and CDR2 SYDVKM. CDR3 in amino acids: CASSTTYRVSGNTIYF. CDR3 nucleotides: TGTGCCAGCAGTACCACTTACAGGGTCTCTGGAAACACCATATATTTT. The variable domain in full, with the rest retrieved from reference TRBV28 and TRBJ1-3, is DVKVTQSSRYLVKRTGEKVFLECVQDMDHENMFWYRQDPGLGLRLIYFSYDVKMKEKGDIPEGYSVSREKKERFSLILESASTNQTSMYLCASSTTYRVSGNTIYFGEGSWLTVV.

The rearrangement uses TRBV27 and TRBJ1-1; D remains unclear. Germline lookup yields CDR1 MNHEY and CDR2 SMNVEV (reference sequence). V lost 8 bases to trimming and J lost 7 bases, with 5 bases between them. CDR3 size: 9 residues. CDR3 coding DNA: TGTGCCAGCTTCAGTGAAGCTTTCTTT. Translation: CASFSEAFF.

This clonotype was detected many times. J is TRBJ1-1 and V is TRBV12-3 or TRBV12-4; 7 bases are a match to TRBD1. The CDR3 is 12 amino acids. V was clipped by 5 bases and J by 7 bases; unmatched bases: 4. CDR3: CASSPGGLEAFF. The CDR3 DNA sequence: TGTGCCAGCAGTCCAGGGGGTCTTGAAGCTTTCTTT.

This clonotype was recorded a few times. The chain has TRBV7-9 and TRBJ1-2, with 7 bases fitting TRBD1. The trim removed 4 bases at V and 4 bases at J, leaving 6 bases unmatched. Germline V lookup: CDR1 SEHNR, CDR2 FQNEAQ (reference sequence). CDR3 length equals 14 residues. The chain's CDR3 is CASSSPRGAYGYTF. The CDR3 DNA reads TGTGCCAGCAGCTCCCCCAGGGGGGCCTATGGCTACACCTTC.